Listed here is a single T cell receptor (beta chain). This sample is part of a study of CD8 T cells in Susac syndrome. CDR3 length: 18 amino acids. V lost 1 base, J lost 2 bases, and 8 bases stayed unmatched. Looked up from germline, CDR1 is LGHDT and CDR2 is YNNKEL (reference sequence). With random hexamers, about 0.5 to 1 ug RNA was reverse transcribed. TCRdb ran MiXCR on the immunoSEQ multiplex PCR reads and lists one entry per CDR3 protein. The data contain 55,000 to 70,000 distinct CDR3 sequences, about 95% of them singletons. This chain links TRBV3-1 with TRBJ2-1; TRBD2 matches 10 bases. This clonotype was obtained from a human donor in good health. The material sequenced was CD8+ T cells from PBMCs. This CDR3 is CASSQGASGGLPYNEQFF. The CDR3 DNA reads TGTGCCAGCAGCCAAGGGGCTAGCGGGGGCCTGCCCTACAATGAGCAGTTCTTC.